These T cell receptor beta chains were read from a single sample in a study of shared clonotypes between healthy human individuals. Measured with immunoSEQ multiplex PCR; TCRdb has only the in-frame clones, and not every one. The repertoire has some 900,000 clones, over 75% of them found once; the top ten carry over 1.3%. The sequenced sample was memory CD4+ T cells sorted from blood. All receptors come from a man aged 18 to 35 in good health. The conserved cysteine and the conserved F or W are not part of the CDR3 here.

j_gene: TRBJ2-3; len: 14; v_gene: TRBV9; CDR3aa: ASSGGRTSGTDTQY
j_gene: TRBJ2-7; len: 12; v_gene: TRBV10-3; CDR3aa: AISGGTGIYEQY
j_gene: TRBJ1-3; len: 10; v_gene: TRBV30; CDR3aa: AWSEYGNTIY
j_gene: TRBJ2-1; len: 13; v_gene: TRBV9; CDR3aa: ASSVQSSGGNEQF
j_gene: TRBJ2-2; len: 14; v_gene: TRBV4-1; CDR3aa: ASSQEGTGYTGELF
j_gene: TRBJ1-1; len: 10; v_gene: TRBV2; CDR3aa: ASKQANTEAF
j_gene: TRBJ1-6; len: 13; v_gene: TRBV2; CDR3aa: ASSEIGQDNSPLH
j_gene: TRBJ2-3; len: 11; v_gene: TRBV5-4; CDR3aa: ASSPRDSNTQY
j_gene: TRBJ2-1; len: 14; v_gene: TRBV2; CDR3aa: ATRTSGRGIYNEQF
j_gene: TRBJ1-5; len: 12; v_gene: TRBV7-8; CDR3aa: ASSSGTANQPQH
j_gene: TRBJ2-7; len: 11; v_gene: TRBV30; CDR3aa: AWGRGLGYEQY
j_gene: TRBJ2-1; len: 12; v_gene: TRBV7-9; CDR3aa: ASSLSGGENEQF
j_gene: TRBJ1-1; len: 12; v_gene: TRBV11-2; CDR3aa: ASSLREEGTEAF
j_gene: TRBJ2-5; len: 10; v_gene: TRBV18; CDR3aa: ASSGGTETQY
j_gene: TRBJ1-1; len: 13; v_gene: TRBV6-5; CDR3aa: ASIKEGRLRTEAF
j_gene: TRBJ1-4; len: 15; v_gene: TRBV14; CDR3aa: ASSQPTWDREDEKLF
j_gene: TRBJ1-1; len: 13; v_gene: TRBV5-4; CDR3aa: ASSPWEGRSTEAF
j_gene: TRBJ1-1; len: 14; v_gene: TRBV5-1; CDR3aa: ASSLAGRGGVTEAF
j_gene: TRBJ2-6; len: 14; v_gene: TRBV5-5; CDR3aa: ASSYTTGVGANVLT
j_gene: TRBJ1-3; len: 12; v_gene: TRBV6-6; CDR3aa: ASSGAPGGNTIY
j_gene: TRBJ1-1; len: 9; v_gene: TRBV20-1; CDR3aa: SALGYTEAF
j_gene: TRBJ2-5; len: 9; v_gene: TRBV5-1; CDR3aa: ASSSSETQY
j_gene: TRBJ2-7; len: 13; v_gene: TRBV2; CDR3aa: ASSPAGVVLDEQY
j_gene: TRBJ1-2; len: 9; v_gene: TRBV2; CDR3aa: ASTQNYGYT
j_gene: TRBJ1-2; len: 12; v_gene: TRBV19; CDR3aa: ASGVFPDNYGYT
j_gene: TRBJ2-7; len: 13; v_gene: TRBV7-2; CDR3aa: ASSFTADVGYEQY
j_gene: TRBJ1-6; len: 12; v_gene: TRBV7-9; CDR3aa: ASSPSSLGSPLH
j_gene: TRBJ2-3; len: 12; v_gene: TRBV19; CDR3aa: ASSIGGGIDTQY
j_gene: TRBJ2-4; len: 13; v_gene: TRBV10-3; CDR3aa: AISSAEKTKNIQY
j_gene: TRBJ2-2; len: 14; v_gene: TRBV19; CDR3aa: ASSIMSGLGTGELF
j_gene: TRBJ1-6; len: 12; v_gene: TRBV5-8; CDR3aa: ASSGRGEGSPLH
j_gene: TRBJ1-6; len: 11; v_gene: TRBV5-4; CDR3aa: ASSLGQYSPLH